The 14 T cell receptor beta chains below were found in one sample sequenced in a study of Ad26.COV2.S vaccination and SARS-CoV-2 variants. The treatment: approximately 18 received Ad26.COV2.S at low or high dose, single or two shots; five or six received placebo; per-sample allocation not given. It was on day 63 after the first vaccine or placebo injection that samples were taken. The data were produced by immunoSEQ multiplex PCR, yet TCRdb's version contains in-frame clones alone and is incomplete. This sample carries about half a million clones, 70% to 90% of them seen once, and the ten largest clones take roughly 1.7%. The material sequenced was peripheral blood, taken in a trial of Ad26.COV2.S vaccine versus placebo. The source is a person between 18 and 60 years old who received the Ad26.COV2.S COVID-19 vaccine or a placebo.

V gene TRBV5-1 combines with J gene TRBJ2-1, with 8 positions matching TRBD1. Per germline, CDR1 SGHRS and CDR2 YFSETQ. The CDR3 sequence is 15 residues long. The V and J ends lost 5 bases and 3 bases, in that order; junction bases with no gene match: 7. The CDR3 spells CASRTGTGLYNEQFF. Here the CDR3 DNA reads TGCGCCAGCAGAACCGGGACAGGACTCTACAATGAGCAGTTCTTC.

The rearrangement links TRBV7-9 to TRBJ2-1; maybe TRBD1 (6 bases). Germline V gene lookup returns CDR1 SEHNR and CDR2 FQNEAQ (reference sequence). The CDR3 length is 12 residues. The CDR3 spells CAIWGPHNEQFF. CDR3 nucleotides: TGTGCTATATGGGGGCCCCACAATGAGCAGTTCTTC.

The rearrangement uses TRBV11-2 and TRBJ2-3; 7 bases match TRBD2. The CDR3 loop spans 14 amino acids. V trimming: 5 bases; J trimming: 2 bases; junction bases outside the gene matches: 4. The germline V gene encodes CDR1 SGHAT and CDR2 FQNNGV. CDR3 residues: CASSPAGITDTQYF. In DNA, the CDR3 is TGTGCCAGCAGCCCAGCGGGGATCACAGATACGCAGTATTTT.

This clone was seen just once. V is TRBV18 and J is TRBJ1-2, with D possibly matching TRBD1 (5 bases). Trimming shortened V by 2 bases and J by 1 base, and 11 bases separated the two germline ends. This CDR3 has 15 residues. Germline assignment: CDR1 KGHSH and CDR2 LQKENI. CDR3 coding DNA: TGTGCCAGCTCACCAGCGGCAGGGATTAACTATGGCTACACCTTC. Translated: CASSPAAGINYGYTF.

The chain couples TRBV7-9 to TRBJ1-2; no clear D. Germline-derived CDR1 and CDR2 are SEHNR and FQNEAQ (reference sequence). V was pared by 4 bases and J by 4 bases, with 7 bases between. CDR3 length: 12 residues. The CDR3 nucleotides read TGTGCCAGCAGCTCTTTCAGCTATGGCTACACCTTC. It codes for CASSSFSYGYTF.

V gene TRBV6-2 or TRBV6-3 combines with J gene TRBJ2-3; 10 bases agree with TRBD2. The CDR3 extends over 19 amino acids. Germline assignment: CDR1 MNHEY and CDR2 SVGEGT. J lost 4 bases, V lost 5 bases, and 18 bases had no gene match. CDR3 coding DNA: TGTGCCAGCAGTCGGCAGCGGGGGGGCCTTAGTCCTATGCCAGATACGCAGTATTTT. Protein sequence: CASSRQRGGLSPMPDTQYF.

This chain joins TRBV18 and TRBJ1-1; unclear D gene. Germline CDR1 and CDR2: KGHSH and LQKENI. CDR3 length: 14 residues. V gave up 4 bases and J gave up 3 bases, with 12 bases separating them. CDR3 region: CASSRGAGDTEAFF. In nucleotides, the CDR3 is TGTGCCAGCTCACGGGGTGCTGGGGACACTGAAGCTTTCTTT.

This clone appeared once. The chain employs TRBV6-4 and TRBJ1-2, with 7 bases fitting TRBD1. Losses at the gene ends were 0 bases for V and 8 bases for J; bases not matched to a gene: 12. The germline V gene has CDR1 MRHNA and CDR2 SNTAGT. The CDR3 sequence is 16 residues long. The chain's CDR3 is CASSDSGTAPREGYTF. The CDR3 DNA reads TGTGCCAGCAGTGACTCTGGGACAGCACCTAGGGAGGGCTACACCTTC.

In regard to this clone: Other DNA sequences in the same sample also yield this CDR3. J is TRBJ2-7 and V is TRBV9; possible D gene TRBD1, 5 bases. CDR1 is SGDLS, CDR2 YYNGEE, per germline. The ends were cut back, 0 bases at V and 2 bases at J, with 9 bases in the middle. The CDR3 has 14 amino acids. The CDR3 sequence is CASSVDTGAYEQYF. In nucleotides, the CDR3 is TGTGCCAGCAGCGTAGATACAGGAGCCTACGAGCAGTACTTC. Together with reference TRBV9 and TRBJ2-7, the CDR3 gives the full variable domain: DSGVTQTPKHLITATGQRVTLRCSPRSGDLSVYWYQQSLDQGLQFLIQYYNGEERAKGNILERFSAQQFPDLHSELNLSSLELGDSALYFCASSVDTGAYEQYFGPGTRLTVT.

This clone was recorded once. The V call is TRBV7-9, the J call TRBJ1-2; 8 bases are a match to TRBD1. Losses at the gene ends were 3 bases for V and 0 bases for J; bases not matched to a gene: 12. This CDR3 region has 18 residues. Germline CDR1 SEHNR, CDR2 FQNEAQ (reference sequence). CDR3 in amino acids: CASSFVSFGTGTNYGYTF. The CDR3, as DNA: TGTGCCAGCAGCTTTGTCTCCTTTGGGACAGGCACTAACTATGGCTACACCTTC.

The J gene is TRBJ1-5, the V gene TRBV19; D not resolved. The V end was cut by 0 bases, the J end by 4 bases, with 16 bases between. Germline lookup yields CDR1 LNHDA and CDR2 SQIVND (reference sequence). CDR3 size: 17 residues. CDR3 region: CASSIDEVSWGNQPQHF. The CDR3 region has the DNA TGTGCCAGTAGTATAGACGAGGTCAGTTGGGGAAATCAGCCCCAGCATTTT.

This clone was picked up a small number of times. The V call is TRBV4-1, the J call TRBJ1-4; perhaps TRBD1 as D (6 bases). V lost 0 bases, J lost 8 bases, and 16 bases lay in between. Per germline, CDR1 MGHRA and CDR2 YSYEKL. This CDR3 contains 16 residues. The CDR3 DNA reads TGCGCCAGCAGCCAAGATTCTGCACAGGGTTGGGAAAAACTGTTTTTT. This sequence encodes CASSQDSAQGWEKLFF.

The CDR3 region is CATSRDGGSSYNEQFF. As DNA, the CDR3 is TGTGCCACCAGCAGAGATGGGGGCTCCTCCTACAATGAGCAGTTCTTC. J is TRBJ2-1 and V is TRBV15, with D tentatively TRBD1 (6 bases). V lost 0 bases to trimming and J lost 0 bases, with 9 bases between them. This CDR3 comprises 16 residues. From germline, CDR1 is LNHNV and CDR2 YYDKDF (reference sequence).

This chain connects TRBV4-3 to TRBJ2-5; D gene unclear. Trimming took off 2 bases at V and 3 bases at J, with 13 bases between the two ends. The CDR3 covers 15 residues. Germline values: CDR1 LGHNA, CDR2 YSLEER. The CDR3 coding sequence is TGCGCCAGCAGCCAACGACGATCTACAGAAGAGACCCAGTACTTC. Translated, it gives CASSQRRSTEETQYF.